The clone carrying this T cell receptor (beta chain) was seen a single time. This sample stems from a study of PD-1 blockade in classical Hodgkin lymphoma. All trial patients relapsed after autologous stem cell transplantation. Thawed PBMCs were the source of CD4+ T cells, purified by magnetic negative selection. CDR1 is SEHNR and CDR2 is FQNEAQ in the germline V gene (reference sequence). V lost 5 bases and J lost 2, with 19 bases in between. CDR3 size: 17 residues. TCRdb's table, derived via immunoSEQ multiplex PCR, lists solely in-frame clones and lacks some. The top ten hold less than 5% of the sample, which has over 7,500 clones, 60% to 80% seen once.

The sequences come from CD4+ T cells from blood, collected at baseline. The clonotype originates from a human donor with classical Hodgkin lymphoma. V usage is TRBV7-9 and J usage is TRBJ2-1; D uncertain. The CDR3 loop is CASSTPPDLRPYNEQFF. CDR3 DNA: TGTGCCAGCAGCACACCCCCCGATCTACGACCCTACAATGAGCAGTTCTTC. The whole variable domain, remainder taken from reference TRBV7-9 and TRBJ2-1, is DTGVSQNPRHKITKRGQNVTFRCDPISEHNRLYWYRQTLGQGPEFLTYFQNEAQLEKSRLLSDRFSAERPKGSFSTLEIQRTEQGDSAMYLCASSTPPDLRPYNEQFFGPGTRLTVL.